Each of the 28 T cell receptor beta chains below was sequenced from the same sample in a study of T cells in lung cancer brain metastases. Repertoires were generated with immunoSEQ multiplex PCR, while TCRdb's copy carries only in-frame clones and drops some. The data hold 2,000 to 2,500 clones, with 90% to 95% observed a single time. The sample was tumor tissue from the primary lung tumor. The receptors were gathered from a woman in her thirties with non-small cell lung cancer.

CDR3 bases: TGCGCCAGCAGCTTGGCCGGGGGCCAGCCCCAGCATTTT. It encodes CASSLAGGQPQHF. The chain joins TRBV5-1 to TRBJ1-5; D is possibly TRBD1 (6 bases). Germline CDR1 reads SGHRS; CDR2 reads YFSETQ. This CDR3 is built from 13 residues. The ends were cut back, 0 bases at V and 7 bases at J, with 8 bases in the middle.

The gene calls are TRBV7-8 and TRBJ1-2; no definite D call. Germline CDR1 is SGHVS and CDR2 is FQNEAQ. CDR3 length: 12 amino acids. The V and J ends lost 0 bases and 2 bases respectively, with 1 base between them. The CDR3 region is CASSLANYGYTF. CDR3 in DNA: TGTGCCAGCAGCTTAGCGAACTATGGCTACACCTTC.

The gene calls are TRBV7-6 and TRBJ2-3; the D is unclear. This CDR3 spans 14 amino acids. Trimming pared 4 bases from V and 0 bases from J, leaving 8 bases between. Germline values: CDR1 SGHVS, CDR2 FNYEAQ. The chain's CDR3 is CASSSRVSTDTQYF. CDR3 bases: TGTGCCAGCAGCTCCCGCGTTAGCACAGATACGCAGTATTTT.

The J gene is TRBJ2-7, the V gene TRBV7-8; D unresolved. V was clipped by 5 bases and J by 0 bases, with 8 bases between them. From germline, CDR1 is SGHVS and CDR2 FQNEAQ. This CDR3 is built from 13 residues. CDR3 nucleotide sequence: TGTGCCAGCAGCCTAAATTACTCCTACGAGCAGTACTTC. It is translated as CASSLNYSYEQYF.

V and J are TRBV18 and TRBJ2-1; TRBD2 agrees at 7 bases. This CDR3 has 15 amino acids. V shed 2 bases, J shed 11 bases, and the junction held 12 bases outside the gene matches. CDR1 and CDR2 from the germline V gene are KGHSH and LQKENI. This CDR3 reads CASSPKPGTTVKQFF. CDR3 DNA: TGTGCCAGCTCACCAAAGCCCGGGACTACTGTGAAGCAGTTCTTC.

The chain couples TRBV7-2 to TRBJ2-3; 7 nucleotides match TRBD1. V was clipped by 2 bases and J by 1 base; unmatched bases: 3. Germline V gives CDR1 SGHTA, CDR2 FQGNSA. The CDR3 length is 15 residues. CDR3 coding DNA: TGTGCCAGCAGCTTACATAGGGGGCGCACAGATACGCAGTATTTT. This encodes CASSLHRGRTDTQYF.

The chain combines TRBV5-4 with TRBJ2-2, with D perhaps matching TRBD1 (6 bases). V was cut by 3 bases and J by 6 bases, with 9 bases left in between. Germline loops: CDR1 SGHNT, CDR2 YYREEE (reference sequence). The CDR3 extends over 13 amino acids. Here the CDR3 reads CASSSYRAGELFF. The CDR3 nucleotides read TGTGCCAGCAGCTCATACAGGGCCGGGGAGCTGTTTTTT.

CDR3 sequence: CSVVEDRVMNTEAFF. CDR3 nucleotide sequence: TGCAGCGTTGTAGAGGACAGGGTTATGAACACTGAAGCTTTCTTT. The genes are TRBV29-1 and TRBJ1-1, with 8 bases identical to TRBD1. The CDR3 consists of 15 residues. V gave up 4 bases and J gave up 0 bases; unmatched junction bases: 7. Germline values: CDR1 SQVTM, CDR2 ANQGSEA.

The CDR3 DNA reads TGTGCCTTAGTCTATGACAGACTAGAAGCTTTCTTT. Protein: CALVYDRLEAFF. This chain joins TRBV30 and TRBJ1-1; possibly TRBD1 for D (5 bases). This CDR3 spans 12 amino acids. V dropped 7 bases and J dropped 8 bases, with 17 bases sitting between them. Germline CDR1 and CDR2: GTSNPN and SVGIG (reference sequence).

The genes are TRBV7-9 and TRBJ1-5; a possible D gene is TRBD1 (5 bases). Trimming left V 2 bases short and J 4 bases short, with 6 bases between. The CDR3 covers 13 residues. Looked up from germline, CDR1 is SEHNR and CDR2 is FQNEAQ (reference sequence). The CDR3 here is CASSLQGNQPQHF. CDR3 DNA sequence: TGTGCCAGCAGCTTACAGGGAAATCAGCCCCAGCATTTT.

The rearrangement uses TRBV14 and TRBJ2-1; 8 bases are a match to TRBD1. Trimming took 0 bases from V and 10 from J; bases not matched to a gene: 11. The CDR3 has 16 residues. CDR1 and CDR2 (germline): SGHDN, FVKESK. The CDR3 DNA reads TGTGCCAGCAGCCAAGACCGGACAGGGTCCCGCAAAGAGCAGTTCTTC. Translating gives CASSQDRTGSRKEQFF.

In regard to this clone: A junction end diverges from the germline sequence, so it may reflect a read error. The rearrangement joins TRBV7-6 to TRBJ1-5; the D is unclear. The germline V gene encodes CDR1 SGHVS and CDR2 FNYEAQ. This CDR3 has 13 amino acids. The chain's CDR3 is CASSRTSYQPQHF. CDR3 nucleotide sequence: TGTGCCAGCAGTAGGACTAGCTATCAGCCCCAGCATTTT.

This rearrangement joins TRBV11-3 to TRBJ2-7; a weak D match, TRBD1 (6 bases). The CDR3 spans 15 residues. V lost 5 bases, J lost 3 bases, and 17 bases lay in between. Germline CDR1 SGHNT, CDR2 YENEEA. The CDR3 coding sequence is TGTGCCAGCAGCCCAGGGGTAGGGGAGAGCTACGAGCAGTACTTC. Translating it yields CASSPGVGESYEQYF.

The genes are TRBV19 and TRBJ2-7, with a weak D call TRBD1 (6 bases). The CDR3 runs to 13 residues. CDR1 is LNHDA, CDR2 SQIVND, per germline (reference sequence). The V and J ends lost 4 bases and 4 bases respectively, with 11 bases between them. CDR3 protein: CASSTGARYEQYF. CDR3 DNA: TGTGCCAGTAGTACAGGGGCGAGATACGAGCAGTACTTC.

Only a few counts were recorded for this clone. This chain connects TRBV7-9 to TRBJ2-5; D gene ambiguous. This CDR3 contains 14 residues. Germline V CDR1 and CDR2: SEHNR, FQNEAQ (reference sequence). V was shortened by 1 base and J by 5 bases, with 11 bases between the two germline ends. CDR3 in amino acids: CASSLGGTRETQYF. The DNA of the CDR3 is TGTGCCAGCAGCTTAGGTGGCACGAGGGAGACCCAGTACTTC.

The V and J genes are TRBV5-1 and TRBJ2-2, with 7 bases lining up with TRBD1. The J segment lost 0 bases and the V segment lost 2 bases, leaving 1 base of the junction unmatched. The germline V gene encodes CDR1 SGHRS and CDR2 YFSETQ. This CDR3 has 15 amino acids. The CDR3 DNA reads as TGCGCCAGCAGCTTTACAGGGGCGAACACCGGGGAGCTGTTTTTT. Protein product: CASSFTGANTGELFF.

The chain employs TRBV4-1 and TRBJ1-1; TRBD1 might be the D (6 bases). Germline CDR1 is MGHRA and CDR2 is YSYEKL. V lost 6 bases to trimming and J lost 4 bases, with 18 bases between them. The CDR3 consists of 15 residues. CDR3 DNA sequence: TGCGCCAGCAGACGTACACAGGGAGGAGGCACTGAAGCTTTCTTT. It yields the protein CASRRTQGGGTEAFF.

V and J are TRBV5-1 and TRBJ2-7; D gene ambiguous. V was cut by 1 base and J by 2 bases, with 10 bases left in between. This CDR3 comprises 14 residues. The germline CDR1 and CDR2 sequences are SGHRS and YFSETQ. CDR3 nucleotide sequence: TGCGCCAGCAGCTTGATTGTGGGGACCTACGAGCAGTACTTC. This sequence encodes CASSLIVGTYEQYF. Together with reference TRBV5-1 and TRBJ2-7, the CDR3 gives the full variable domain: KAGVTQTPRYLIKTRGQQVTLSCSPISGHRSVSWYQQTPGQGLQFLFEYFSETQRNKGNFPGRFSGRQFSNSRSEMNVSTLELGDSALYLCASSLIVGTYEQYFGPGTRLTVT.

This clone came up once. V is TRBV6-6 and J is TRBJ2-5; a weak D match, TRBD1 (6 bases). The CDR3 is 14 residues long. From germline, CDR1 is MNHNY and CDR2 SVGAGI (reference sequence). Trimming pared 6 bases from V and 0 bases from J, leaving 11 bases between. The CDR3 sequence is CASRAPGDQETQYF. Here the CDR3 DNA reads TGTGCCAGCAGAGCACCAGGGGACCAAGAGACCCAGTACTTC.

The chain has TRBV28 and TRBJ2-1; 14 nucleotides match TRBD2. The CDR3 is 16 residues long. Germline V gene data show CDR1 as MDHEN and CDR2 as SYDVKM. V shed 3 bases, J shed 8 bases, and the junction held 6 bases outside the gene matches. CDR3 region: CASSFGTSGSNDEQFF. The CDR3 coding sequence is TGTGCCAGCAGTTTTGGGACTAGCGGGAGTAACGATGAGCAGTTCTTC. Complete variable domain (other parts from reference TRBV28 and TRBJ2-1): DVKVTQSSRYLVKRTGEKVFLECVQDMDHENMFWYRQDPGLGLRLIYFSYDVKMKEKGDIPEGYSVSREKKERFSLILESASTNQTSMYLCASSFGTSGSNDEQFFGPGTRLTVL.

V is TRBV18 and J is TRBJ2-7; perhaps TRBD1 as D (5 bases). Trimming cost V 1 base and J 2 bases, with 9 bases left between them. Germline V gives CDR1 KGHSH, CDR2 LQKENI. The CDR3 is made up of 14 amino acids. CDR3 coding DNA: TGTGCCAGCTCACCACGGTCCAGGGCCTACGAGCAGTACTTC. Translating it yields CASSPRSRAYEQYF.

J is TRBJ2-1 and V is TRBV27; D possibly uses TRBD1 or TRBD2 (5 bases each). The ends were cut back, 6 bases at V and 4 bases at J, with 13 bases in the middle. In germline, CDR1 is MNHEY, CDR2 SMNVEV (reference sequence). This CDR3 contains 14 residues. The CDR3: CASRRQRLYNEQFF. DNA of the CDR3: TGTGCCAGCAGACGACAGCGGTTGTACAATGAGCAGTTCTTC.

This clone appeared a single time. The chain joins TRBV2 to TRBJ2-7, with TRBD1 as a possible D gene (6 bases). Trimming cost V 8 bases and J 3 bases, with 14 bases left between them. Per germline, CDR1 SNHLY and CDR2 FYNNEI. CDR3 length: 13 amino acids. The CDR3 loop reads CASRRQVGYEQYF. The CDR3 nucleotides read TGTGCCAGCCGACGACAGGTTGGCTACGAGCAGTACTTC. Full variable domain (missing parts from reference TRBV2 and TRBJ2-7): EPEVTQTPSHQVTQMGQEVILRCVPISNHLYFYWYRQILGQKVEFLVSFYNNEISEKSEIFDDQFSVERPDGSNFTLKIRSTKLEDSAMYFCASRRQVGYEQYFGPGTRLTVT.

Points on this clone: Other DNA sequences in the sample encode the same CDR3. The J gene is TRBJ2-7, the V gene TRBV5-4; 10 positions match TRBD1. V lost 8 bases and J lost 4; bases outside the gene matches: 15. From germline, CDR1 is SGHNT and CDR2 YYREEE (reference sequence). CDR3 length: 16 residues. The CDR3 spells CASSIQGQGSGYEQYF. CDR3 DNA: TGTGCCAGTAGCATTCAGGGACAGGGGAGTGGGTACGAGCAGTACTTC.

The chain has TRBV29-1 and TRBJ1-4, with D uncertain. The CDR3 runs 12 residues. Trimming pared 4 bases from V and 7 bases from J, leaving 10 bases between. CDR1 and CDR2 (germline): SQVTM, ANQGSEA. As DNA, the CDR3 is TGCAGCGTTGGCCGAGCAGGTGAAAAACTGTTTTTT. It codes for CSVGRAGEKLFF.

The V call is TRBV20-1, the J call TRBJ1-1, with D unclear. Trimming took 4 bases from V and 8 from J, leaving 11 bases between them. The length of the CDR3 is 11 residues. Looked up from germline, CDR1 is DFQATT and CDR2 is SNEGSKA (reference sequence). The CDR3 sequence is CSAMSLEEAFF. As DNA, the CDR3 is TGCAGTGCTATGAGTCTGGAGGAAGCTTTCTTT.

V gene TRBV6-5 combines with J gene TRBJ2-1; 9 bases agree with TRBD2. V was pared by 6 bases and J by 6 bases, with 9 bases of the junction left unmatched. The CDR3 covers 15 residues. Germline values: CDR1 MNHEY, CDR2 SVGAGI. CDR3 sequence (DNA): TGTGCCAGCAGCTTGGGGCGGGAGGGCGGCAATGAGCAGTTCTTC. Protein product: CASSLGREGGNEQFF.

The chain couples TRBV18 to TRBJ1-4; D gene ambiguous. CDR3 size: 13 residues. Germline V gene lookup returns CDR1 KGHSH and CDR2 LQKENI. The germline V and J ends were trimmed by 5 bases and 5 bases, with 9 bases remaining between them. The CDR3 is CASSFGLNEKLFF. CDR3 nucleotide sequence: TGTGCCAGCTCATTCGGACTGAATGAAAAACTGTTTTTT.